This T cell receptor (beta chain) came from a study of blood T cell repertoires in COVID-19. Germline CDR1 is SEHNR and CDR2 is FQNEAQ (reference sequence). V lost 3 bases and J lost 1, with 18 bases in between. There are 17 residues in the CDR3. Per the study methods: Counts of nucleated cells, estimated from reference gene primer amplification, were obtained. Using immunoSEQ multiplex PCR, the repertoire was profiled, and TCRdb retains in-frame clones only, with some absent. That table gives V, J and clone size, and the DNA gave D and trimming. The sample has about 22,000 clones, 80% to 95% seen once; the top ten hold 3.1%.

The sequence derives from a woman in her 70s with active COVID-19. This rearrangement joins TRBV7-9 to TRBJ2-5, with unresolved D. Sequenced sample: peripheral blood. The CDR3 DNA sequence: TGTGCCAGCAGCTTCCGAAACTCAAGGAGCCGCCAAGAGACCCAGTACTTC. It is translated as CASSFRNSRSRQETQYF. Supplemented by reference TRBV7-9 and TRBJ2-5, the full variable domain reads DTGVSQNPRHKITKRGQNVTFRCDPISEHNRLYWYRQTLGQGPEFLTYFQNEAQLEKSRLLSDRFSAERPKGSFSTLEIQRTEQGDSAMYLCASSFRNSRSRQETQYFGPGTRLLVL.